These T cell receptor beta chains were read from a single sample in a study of blood T cell repertoires in COVID-19. Only in-frame clones appear in the TCRdb table, and some are missing; sequencing was by immunoSEQ multiplex PCR. Here the sample spans hundreds of thousands of clones, over 80% being singletons. The sample taken for sequencing was peripheral blood. The receptors originated from a man in his forties with acute or convalescent COVID-19. Each CDR3 is given with its conserved first and last residue. The D gene is left open where the match is weak. Not every row has a clone size; where given, it reads once, few, many or a size class.

j_call d_call clone_size v_call cdr3_nt cdr3_aa
TRBJ1-4 NA NA TRBV6-5 TGTGCCAGCAGTTACTCGTCGGATGAAAAACTGTTTTTT CASSYSSDEKLFF
TRBJ2-3 TRBD2 NA TRBV2 TGTGCCAGCAGTGAAACGGGAGGCCCAACAGATACGCAGTATTTT CASSETGGPTDTQYF
TRBJ2-7 NA NA TRBV12-2 TGTGCAAGTCGCTTACCGCCCAGGGATAGGCGTTACGAGCAGTACTTC CASRLPPRDRRYEQYF
TRBJ2-2 NA NA TRBV7-2 TGTGCCAGCAGCTTAGAACTTCGGTACACCGGGGAGCTGTTTTTT CASSLELRYTGELFF
TRBJ1-6 TRBD1 NA TRBV5-1 TGCGCCAGCAGCGCGGACAGGGGGAATTCACCCCTCCACTTT CASSADRGNSPLHF
TRBJ1-5 TRBD1 NA TRBV19 TGTGCCAGTAGCGCAGGACAGGGGAATTGGCAGCCCCAGCATTTT CASSAGQGNWQPQHF
TRBJ1-2 TRBD1 NA TRBV7-2 TGTGCCAGCAGCTGGTACGGGACAGGGTCCGGCTACACCTTC CASSWYGTGSGYTF
TRBJ1-2 TRBD1 NA TRBV19 TGTGCCAGTAGTCCCGGGACAGGTGCGGGGTATGGCTACACCTTC CASSPGTGAGYGYTF
TRBJ2-7 NA NA TRBV30 TGTGCCTGGACAAAGGGGCCCCAGGCTTACGAGCAGTACTTC CAWTKGPQAYEQYF
TRBJ1-4 NA NA TRBV6-6 TGTGCCAGCAGTCTCGCGGGAGGACCAACTAATGAAAAACTGTTTTTT CASSLAGGPTNEKLFF
TRBJ2-3 TRBD2 NA TRBV15 TGTGCCACCAGCAGAGGTCGCGGGAGGGTAACAGATACGCAGTATTTT CATSRGRGRVTDTQYF
TRBJ1-2 TRBD1 NA TRBV3-1/TRBV3-2 TGTGCCAGCAGCCATCTTAGGGGGCAGGGATATGGCTACACCTTC CASSHLRGQGYGYTF
TRBJ1-1 TRBD1 NA TRBV11-1 TGTGCCAGCAGCCTTGACAGGGGTTTGCCTTCTGAAGCTTTCTTT CASSLDRGLPSEAFF
TRBJ2-1 NA NA TRBV5-1 TGCGCCAGCAGCTTGGAGGGGATCTCCTACAATGAGCAGTTCTTC CASSLEGISYNEQFF
TRBJ2-1 TRBD2 NA TRBV3-1/TRBV3-2 TGTGCCAGCAGCCAACTAGCGGGAACTGAGCAGTTCTTC CASSQLAGTEQFF
TRBJ1-1 TRBD1 NA TRBV4-2 TGTGCCAGCAGCCAAGAAAGGACAGGGGTATCGGCTTTCTTT CASSQERTGVSAFF
TRBJ1-6 TRBD1 few TRBV19 TGTGCCAGTAGTCCCGGACAGGGCTACTCCTATAATTCACCCCTCCACTTT CASSPGQGYSYNSPLHF
TRBJ2-2 TRBD1 NA TRBV7-7 TGTGCCAGCAGTCACGGACAGGCGAGCACCGGGGAGCTGTTTTTT CASSHGQASTGELFF
TRBJ1-5 NA few TRBV19 TGTGCCAGTACTCCTAACGGGGGTAGCAATCAGCCCCAGCATTTT CASTPNGGSNQPQHF
TRBJ1-1 TRBD1 few TRBV19 TGTGCCAGTAGTAGAGGGACAGGGGGCTTGGGCACTGAAGCTTTCTTT CASSRGTGGLGTEAFF
TRBJ2-7 NA NA TRBV15 TGTGCCACCAGCAGAGATAGAGGGCACTACGAGCAGTACTTC CATSRDRGHYEQYF
TRBJ2-2 TRBD2 NA TRBV19 TGTGCCAGTAGTAGAAGAGGACTAGCGGGCTTCACCGGGGAGCTGTTTTTT CASSRRGLAGFTGELFF
TRBJ2-7 NA many TRBV18 TGTGCCAGCTCGACAAAGGGACTTAGATCCTACGAGCAGTACTTC CASSTKGLRSYEQYF
TRBJ1-5 NA NA TRBV7-3 TGTGCCAGCAGCTCGGACACTAATCAGCCCCAGCATTTT CASSSDTNQPQHF
TRBJ2-1 NA NA TRBV7-9 TGTGCCAGCAGGCAGACGGAGAATGAGCAGTTCTTC CASRQTENEQFF
TRBJ2-1 NA NA TRBV3-1/TRBV3-2 TGTGCCAGCAGCCAAGAGGGACAAAAAGAGTTCTTC CASSQEGQKEFF
TRBJ1-1 TRBD1 NA TRBV27 TGTGCCAGCAAGGACAGGGGGCTAGGAACTGAAGCTTTCTTT CASKDRGLGTEAFF
TRBJ1-4 TRBD1 NA TRBV7-9 TGTGCCAGCAGCCCGACAGGGGAGGGGAGGGAAAAACTGTTTTTT CASSPTGEGREKLFF
TRBJ1-3 NA NA TRBV6-5 TGTGCCAGCAGCTTGGGCGTCTCTGGAAACACCATATATTTT CASSLGVSGNTIYF
TRBJ1-1 TRBD1 NA TRBV5-1 TGCGCCAGCAGCTTCCTAGACAGGGCAGACACTGAAGCTTTCTTT CASSFLDRADTEAFF
TRBJ2-5 TRBD1 NA TRBV6-1 TGTGCCAGCAGTGATATTGGACAGGGTACCGAGACCCAGTACTTC CASSDIGQGTETQYF
TRBJ1-2 NA few TRBV5-1 TGCGCCAGCAGCCTCGGGTCCCCAGAGGGCTACACCTTC CASSLGSPEGYTF
TRBJ1-1 TRBD1 NA TRBV5-4 TGTGCCAGCAGCGCAAGACAGGGCATGAACACTGAAGCTTTCTTT CASSARQGMNTEAFF
TRBJ1-5 TRBD1 NA TRBV2 TGTGCCAGCAGTATAACCGGGACAGGAGTTAGCAATCAGCCCCAGCATTTT CASSITGTGVSNQPQHF
TRBJ2-1 TRBD2 NA TRBV4-2 TGTGCCAGCAGCCAAGATGTAGCGGGTGAGCAGTTCTTC CASSQDVAGEQFF
TRBJ2-7 TRBD2 NA TRBV18 TGTGCCAGCTCACCAAGACCCAGCGGGAGTCCCTACGAGCAGTACTTC CASSPRPSGSPYEQYF
TRBJ2-7 TRBD2 NA TRBV11-3 TGTGCCAGCAGCTTAACCGGGAGGGACTCCTACGAGCAGTACTTC CASSLTGRDSYEQYF
TRBJ2-3 TRBD1 NA TRBV5-1 TGCGCCAGCACCGTGACAGGGGAGGATACGCAGTATTTT CASTVTGEDTQYF
TRBJ2-1 TRBD2 NA TRBV5-1 TGCGCCAGCAGCTTGGGACTAGCACCCGTCAAGAATGAGCAGTTCTTC CASSLGLAPVKNEQFF
TRBJ2-3 TRBD2 NA TRBV30 TGTGCCTGGAGCGGTCCTCTAGCGGGAGGGCAAGATACGCAGTATTTT CAWSGPLAGGQDTQYF
TRBJ1-1 NA NA TRBV19 TGTGCCAGTAGGGAGGGAGCTTCTATGGTGGCTTTCTTT CASREGASMVAFF
TRBJ1-5 TRBD1 NA TRBV5-1 TGCGCCAGCAGCTTAAGTCCGGGACAGGTTAATCAGCCCCAGCATTTT CASSLSPGQVNQPQHF